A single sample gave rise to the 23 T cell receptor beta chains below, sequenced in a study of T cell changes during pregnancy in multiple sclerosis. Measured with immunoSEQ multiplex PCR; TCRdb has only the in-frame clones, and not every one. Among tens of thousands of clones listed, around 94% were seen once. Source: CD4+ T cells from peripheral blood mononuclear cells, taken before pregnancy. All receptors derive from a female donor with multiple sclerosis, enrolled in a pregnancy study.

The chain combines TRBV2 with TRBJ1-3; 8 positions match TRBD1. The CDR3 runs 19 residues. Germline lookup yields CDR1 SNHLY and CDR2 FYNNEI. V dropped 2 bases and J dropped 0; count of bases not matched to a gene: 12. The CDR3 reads CASSEPPSRGPLSGNTIYF. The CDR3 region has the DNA TGTGCCAGCAGTGAACCCCCCTCCAGGGGGCCCCTCTCTGGAAACACCATATATTTT.

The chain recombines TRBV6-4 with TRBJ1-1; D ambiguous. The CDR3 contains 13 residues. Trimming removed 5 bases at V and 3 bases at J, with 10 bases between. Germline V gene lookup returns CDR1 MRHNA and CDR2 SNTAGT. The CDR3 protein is CASSQTVDTEAFF. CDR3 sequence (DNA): TGTGCCAGCAGTCAAACAGTTGACACTGAAGCTTTCTTT.

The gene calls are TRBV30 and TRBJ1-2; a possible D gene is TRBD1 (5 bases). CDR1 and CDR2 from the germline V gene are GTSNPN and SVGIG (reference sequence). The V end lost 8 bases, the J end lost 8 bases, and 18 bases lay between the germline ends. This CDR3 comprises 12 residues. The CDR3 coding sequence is TGTGCCCATAACGGGGGGGGTTGGGGCTACACCTTC. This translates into CAHNGGGWGYTF.

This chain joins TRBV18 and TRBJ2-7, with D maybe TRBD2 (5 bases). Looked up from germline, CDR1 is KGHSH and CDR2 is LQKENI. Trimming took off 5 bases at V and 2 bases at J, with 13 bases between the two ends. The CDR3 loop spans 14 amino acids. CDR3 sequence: CASSGGPDPYEQYF. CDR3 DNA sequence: TGTGCCAGCTCAGGAGGACCGGACCCCTACGAGCAGTACTTC. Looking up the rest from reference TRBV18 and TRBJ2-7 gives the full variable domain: NAGVMQNPRHLVRRRGQEARLRCSPMKGHSHVYWYRQLPEEGLKFMVYLQKENIIDESGMPKERFSAEFPKEGPSILRIQQVVRGDSAAYFCASSGGPDPYEQYFGPGTRLTVT.

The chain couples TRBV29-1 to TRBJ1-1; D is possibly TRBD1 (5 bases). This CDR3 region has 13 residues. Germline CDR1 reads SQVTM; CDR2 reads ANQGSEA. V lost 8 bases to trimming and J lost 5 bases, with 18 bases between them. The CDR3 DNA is TGCAGCCTCCGGGGCACAGGAGGGACTGAAGCTTTCTTT. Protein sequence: CSLRGTGGTEAFF.

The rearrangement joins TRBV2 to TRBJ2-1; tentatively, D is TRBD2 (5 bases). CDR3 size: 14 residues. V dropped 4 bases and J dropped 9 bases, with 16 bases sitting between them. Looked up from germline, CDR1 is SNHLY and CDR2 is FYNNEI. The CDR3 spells CASSAVVVASEQFF. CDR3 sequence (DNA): TGTGCCAGCAGTGCGGTGGTGGTAGCGAGTGAGCAGTTCTTC.

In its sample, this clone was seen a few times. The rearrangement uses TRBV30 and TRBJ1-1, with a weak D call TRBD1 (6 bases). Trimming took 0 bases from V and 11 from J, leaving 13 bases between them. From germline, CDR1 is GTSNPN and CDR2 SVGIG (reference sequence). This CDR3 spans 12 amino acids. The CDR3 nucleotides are TGTGCCTGGAGTGTACCTCAGGGGTGGGCTTTCTTT. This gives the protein CAWSVPQGWAFF.

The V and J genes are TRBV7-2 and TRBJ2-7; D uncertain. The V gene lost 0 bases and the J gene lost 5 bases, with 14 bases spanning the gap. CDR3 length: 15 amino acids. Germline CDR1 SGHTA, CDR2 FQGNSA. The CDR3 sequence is CASSLAGRLYHEQYF. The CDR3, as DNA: TGTGCCAGCAGCTTAGCAGGCAGACTCTACCACGAGCAGTACTTC.

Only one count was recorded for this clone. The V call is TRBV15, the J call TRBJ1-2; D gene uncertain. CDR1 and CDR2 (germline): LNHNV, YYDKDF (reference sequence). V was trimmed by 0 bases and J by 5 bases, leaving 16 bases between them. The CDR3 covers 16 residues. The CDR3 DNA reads TGTGCCACCAGCAGAGATCTAGCTGGTGGAACTTATGGCTACACCTTC. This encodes CATSRDLAGGTYGYTF.

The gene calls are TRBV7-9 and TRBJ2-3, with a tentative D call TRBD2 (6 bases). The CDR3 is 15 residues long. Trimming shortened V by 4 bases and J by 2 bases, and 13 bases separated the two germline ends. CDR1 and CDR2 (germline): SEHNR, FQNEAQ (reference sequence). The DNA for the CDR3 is TGTGCCAGCAGCTCTACGGGACTCCACACAGATACGCAGTATTTT. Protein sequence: CASSSTGLHTDTQYF. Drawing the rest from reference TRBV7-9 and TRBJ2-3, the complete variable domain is DTGVSQNPRHKITKRGQNVTFRCDPISEHNRLYWYRQTLGQGPEFLTYFQNEAQLEKSRLLSDRFSAERPKGSFSTLEIQRTEQGDSAMYLCASSSTGLHTDTQYFGPGTRLTVL.

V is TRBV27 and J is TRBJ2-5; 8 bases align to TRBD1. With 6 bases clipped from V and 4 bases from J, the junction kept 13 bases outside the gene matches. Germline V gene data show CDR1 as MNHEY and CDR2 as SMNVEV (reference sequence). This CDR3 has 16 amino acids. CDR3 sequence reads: CASSPGRGRGPETQYF. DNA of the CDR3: TGTGCCAGCAGCCCCGGCAGGGGCAGGGGGCCAGAGACCCAGTACTTC.

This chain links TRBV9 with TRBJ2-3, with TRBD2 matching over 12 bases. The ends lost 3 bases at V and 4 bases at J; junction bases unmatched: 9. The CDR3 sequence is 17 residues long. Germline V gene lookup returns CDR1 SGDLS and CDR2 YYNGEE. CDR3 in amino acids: CASSAAVLAGGSDTQYF. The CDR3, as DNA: TGTGCCAGCAGCGCCGCCGTTCTAGCGGGAGGGTCAGATACGCAGTATTTT.

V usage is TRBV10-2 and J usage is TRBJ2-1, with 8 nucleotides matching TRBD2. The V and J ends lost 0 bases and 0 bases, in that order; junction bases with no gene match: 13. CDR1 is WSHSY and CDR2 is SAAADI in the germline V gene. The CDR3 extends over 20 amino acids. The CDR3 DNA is TGCGCCAGCAGTGAGTCGAGGGCGGGAGGACTCTCGAGCTCCTACAATGAGCAGTTCTTC. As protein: CASSESRAGGLSSSYNEQFF.

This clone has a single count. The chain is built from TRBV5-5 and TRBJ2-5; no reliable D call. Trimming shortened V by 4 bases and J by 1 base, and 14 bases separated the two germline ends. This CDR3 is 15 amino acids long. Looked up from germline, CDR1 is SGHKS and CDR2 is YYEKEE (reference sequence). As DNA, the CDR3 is TGTGCCAGCAGCCGTGGCGGCCGCATCCAAGAGACCCAGTACTTC. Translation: CASSRGGRIQETQYF.

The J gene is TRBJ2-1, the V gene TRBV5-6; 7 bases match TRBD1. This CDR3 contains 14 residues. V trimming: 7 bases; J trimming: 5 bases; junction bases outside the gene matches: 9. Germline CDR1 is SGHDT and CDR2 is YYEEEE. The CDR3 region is CASCPLQGDNEQFF. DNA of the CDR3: TGTGCCAGCTGTCCCCTTCAGGGGGACAATGAGCAGTTCTTC.

For the CDR3, the DNA is TGTGCCAGTAAGGGGATAGCCGGACAGCCCCAGCATTTT. Translating it yields CASKGIAGQPQHF. The V gene is TRBV19, the J gene TRBJ1-5; D is perhaps TRBD1 (5 bases). The germline V gene has CDR1 LNHDA and CDR2 SQIVND (reference sequence). This CDR3 has 13 residues. Trimming pared 7 bases from V and 7 bases from J, leaving 14 bases between.

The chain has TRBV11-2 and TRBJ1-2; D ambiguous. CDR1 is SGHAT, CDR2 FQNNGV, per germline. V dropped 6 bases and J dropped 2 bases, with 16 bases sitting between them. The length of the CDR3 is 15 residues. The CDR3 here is CASSLGLTLNYGYTF. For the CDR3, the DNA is TGTGCCAGCAGTCTTGGGCTGACACTGAACTATGGCTACACCTTC.

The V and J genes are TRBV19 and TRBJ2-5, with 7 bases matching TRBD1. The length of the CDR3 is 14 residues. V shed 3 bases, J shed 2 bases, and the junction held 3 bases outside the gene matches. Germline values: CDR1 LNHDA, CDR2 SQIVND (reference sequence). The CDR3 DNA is TGTGCCAGTAGTATCCGACAGGGTCAAGAGACCCAGTACTTC. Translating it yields CASSIRQGQETQYF.

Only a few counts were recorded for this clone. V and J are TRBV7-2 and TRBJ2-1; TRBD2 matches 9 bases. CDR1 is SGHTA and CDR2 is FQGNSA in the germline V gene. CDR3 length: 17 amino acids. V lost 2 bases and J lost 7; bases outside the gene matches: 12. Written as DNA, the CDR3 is TGTGCCAGCAGCTTATACCCCGGGCTAGCGGGAATAAATGAGCAGTTCTTC. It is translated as CASSLYPGLAGINEQFF.

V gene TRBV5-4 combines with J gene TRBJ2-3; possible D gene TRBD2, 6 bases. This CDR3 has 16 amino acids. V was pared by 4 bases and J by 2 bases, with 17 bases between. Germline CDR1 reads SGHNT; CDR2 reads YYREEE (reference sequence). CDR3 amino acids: CASSILREAATDTQYF. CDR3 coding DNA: TGTGCCAGCAGCATTCTCAGGGAGGCGGCCACAGATACGCAGTATTTT.

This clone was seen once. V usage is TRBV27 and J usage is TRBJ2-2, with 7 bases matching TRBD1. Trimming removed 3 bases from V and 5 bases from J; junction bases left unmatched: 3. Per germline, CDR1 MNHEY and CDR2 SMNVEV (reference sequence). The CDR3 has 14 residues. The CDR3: CASSFTQGTGELFF. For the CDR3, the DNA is TGTGCCAGCAGTTTTACACAGGGGACCGGGGAGCTGTTTTTT.

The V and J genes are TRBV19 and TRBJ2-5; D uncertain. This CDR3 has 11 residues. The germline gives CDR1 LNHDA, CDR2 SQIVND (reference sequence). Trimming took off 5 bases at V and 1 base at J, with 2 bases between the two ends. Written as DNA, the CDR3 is TGTGCCAGTAGTCTCCAAGAGACCCAGTACTTC. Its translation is CASSLQETQYF. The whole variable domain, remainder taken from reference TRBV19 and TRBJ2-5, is DGGITQSPKYLFRKEGQNVTLSCEQNLNHDAMYWYRQDPGQGLRLIYYSQIVNDFQKGDIAEGYSVSREKKESFPLTVTSAQKNPTAFYLCASSLQETQYFGPGTRLLVL.

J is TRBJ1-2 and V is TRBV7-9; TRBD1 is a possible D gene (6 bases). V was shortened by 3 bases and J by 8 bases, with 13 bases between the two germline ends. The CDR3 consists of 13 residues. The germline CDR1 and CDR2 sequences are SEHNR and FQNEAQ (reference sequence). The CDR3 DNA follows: TGTGCCAGCAGCTTCACACAGGGTAACGGCTACACCTTC. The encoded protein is CASSFTQGNGYTF.